Presented here are 18 T cell receptor beta chains from one specimen sequenced in a study of response to subunit inactivated influenza vaccine. TCRdb re-derived calls from the RT-PCR reads in MiXCR, one entry per CDR3 protein. This table has about 540,000 distinct CDR3 sequences, roughly 15% appearing once. The starting material was PBMCs from blood, obtained 11 to 12 days after vaccination. Every receptor here comes from a man aged 50-59 years who received an inactivated influenza vaccine.

Only a few counts were recorded for this clonotype. The rearrangement joins TRBV29-1 to TRBJ2-7; D ambiguous. With 7 bases removed from V and 5 bases from J, the gap between germline ends came to 12 bases. Germline loops: CDR1 SQVTM, CDR2 ANQGSEA. The CDR3 totals 11 residues. CDR3 sequence reads: CSGRFRDEQYF. CDR3 coding DNA: TGCAGCGGCCGGTTCCGTGACGAGCAGTACTTC.

The gene calls are TRBV7-2 and TRBJ1-1, with D uncertain. This CDR3 is 13 amino acids long. Between the trimmed V and J ends, which lost 2 bases and 4 bases, there was a span of 8 bases. Germline lookup yields CDR1 SGHTA and CDR2 FQGNSA. The CDR3, as DNA: TGTGCCAGCAGCTTAAGCTACGGCACTGAAGCTTTCTTT. This codes for CASSLSYGTEAFF.

The rearrangement links TRBV28 to TRBJ1-2; weak D call: TRBD1 (6 bases). The CDR3 loop spans 16 amino acids. Germline CDR1 MDHEN, CDR2 SYDVKM. Trimming stripped 7 bases from V and 0 bases from J, with 18 bases between. The CDR3 nucleotides read TGTGCCAGCAACACGGACAGAGCATATGCTAACTATGGCTACACCTTC. Translated, it gives CASNTDRAYANYGYTF.

This clonotype was detected many times. V usage is TRBV7-2 and J usage is TRBJ2-1; possibly TRBD2 for D (5 bases). This CDR3 is built from 13 residues. Per germline, CDR1 SGHTA and CDR2 FQGNSA. V was cut by 5 bases and J by 10 bases, with 15 bases left in between. CDR3 amino acids: CASSLPLGGEQFF. For the CDR3, the DNA is TGTGCCAGCAGCCTACCCCTCGGAGGCGAGCAGTTCTTC.

Only a few counts were recorded for this clonotype. The genes are TRBV28 and TRBJ2-2; no reliable D call. Trimming pared 7 bases from V and 0 bases from J, leaving 9 bases between. The CDR3 contains 14 residues. Per the germline V gene, CDR1 is MDHEN and CDR2 is SYDVKM. Written as DNA, the CDR3 is TGTGCCAGCAACCCAGGACCGAACACCGGGGAGCTGTTTTTT. Protein sequence: CASNPGPNTGELFF. The full variable domain, with the rest looked up from reference TRBV28 and TRBJ2-2, is DVKVTQSSRYLVKRTGEKVFLECVQDMDHENMFWYRQDPGLGLRLIYFSYDVKMKEKGDIPEGYSVSREKKERFSLILESASTNQTSMYLCASNPGPNTGELFFGEGSRLTVL.

This clonotype has ten or more counts. This chain connects TRBV20-1 to TRBJ2-5; tentative D call: TRBD2 (5 bases). CDR1 and CDR2 from the germline V gene are DFQATT and SNEGSKA (reference sequence). V gave up 3 bases and J gave up 3 bases, with 11 bases separating them. This CDR3 is 13 amino acids long. DNA of the CDR3: TGCAGTGCTAGGATCTGGGAGAAAGAGACCCAGTACTTC. It yields the protein CSARIWEKETQYF.

This clonotype has only a few counts. J is TRBJ1-2 and V is TRBV6-2 or TRBV6-3; 7 bases are a match to TRBD1. Germline trimming cut 5 bases from V and 5 bases from J; bases unmatched to any gene: 11. This CDR3 spans 15 amino acids. The V gene's germline CDR1 is MNHEY and CDR2 SVGEGT. The CDR3 reads CASSARQGVWYGYTF. In nucleotides, the CDR3 is TGTGCCAGCAGTGCACGACAGGGCGTATGGTATGGCTACACCTTC.

The V call is TRBV4-2, the J call TRBJ2-2; D is ambiguous. The CDR3 is 17 amino acids. V lost 0 bases, J lost 1 base, and 12 bases lay in between. Germline loops: CDR1 LGHNA, CDR2 YNFKEQ. CDR3 DNA sequence: TGTGCCAGCAGCCAAGAGGTGTGGACGAGGAACACCGGGGAGCTGTTTTTT. Residues: CASSQEVWTRNTGELFF.

This clonotype was seen more than once but under ten times. V is TRBV7-2 and J is TRBJ2-5; D might be TRBD2 (5 bases). CDR3 length equals 13 residues. V shed 1 base and J shed 7 bases, with 10 bases lying between them. The germline CDR1 and CDR2 sequences are SGHTA and FQGNSA. The CDR3: CASSLDGVGTQYF. CDR3 in DNA: TGTGCCAGCAGCTTAGACGGGGTGGGGACCCAGTACTTC.

The gene calls are TRBV20-1 and TRBJ2-3, with no clear D. Between the trimmed V and J ends, which lost 3 bases and 3 bases, there was a span of 7 bases. The CDR3 is 12 amino acids. Germline CDR1 DFQATT, CDR2 SNEGSKA (reference sequence). CDR3 residues: CSASWQTDTQYF. DNA for the CDR3: TGCAGTGCTAGCTGGCAGACAGATACGCAGTATTTT.

The rearrangement uses TRBV29-1 and TRBJ2-5, with 9 positions matching TRBD2. Germline V CDR1 and CDR2: SQVTM, ANQGSEA. The CDR3 length is 14 residues. J gave up 9 bases and V 6 bases, and 14 bases lay outside the gene matches. In DNA form, the CDR3 reads TGCAGCGTAGACCGACTAGCGGCCCCCGGGGCCCAGTACTTC. Its protein product is CSVDRLAAPGAQYF.

The genes are TRBV29-1 and TRBJ1-2, with a weak D call TRBD1 (6 bases). Trimming cost V 6 bases and J 5 bases, with 13 bases left between them. The CDR3 has 12 residues. From germline, CDR1 is SQVTM and CDR2 ANQGSEA. The CDR3 reads CSVRYQGYGYTF. The CDR3 nucleotides read TGCAGCGTACGTTACCAGGGGTATGGCTACACCTTC.

This clonotype was recorded a few times. The chain employs TRBV27 and TRBJ2-2; maybe TRBD2 (6 bases). The CDR3 totals 17 residues. V lost 7 bases and J 0 bases, leaving 18 bases between the germline ends. Germline loops: CDR1 MNHEY, CDR2 SMNVEV (reference sequence). The CDR3 spells CASNTKLREANTGELFF. The DNA for the CDR3 is TGTGCCAGCAATACAAAACTAAGGGAGGCGAACACCGGGGAGCTGTTTTTT.

This clonotype has ten or more counts. The V and J genes are TRBV5-1 and TRBJ1-1; unclear D gene. In germline, CDR1 is SGHRS, CDR2 YFSETQ. The length of the CDR3 is 14 residues. Deletions cut 0 bases from V and 4 bases from J, with 10 bases between. CDR3 region: CASSLAGVGTEAFF. The CDR3 coding sequence is TGCGCCAGCAGCTTGGCCGGGGTCGGCACTGAAGCTTTCTTT.

Comment on this clonotype: Possible read error: a much larger clone is one base away. The chain recombines TRBV20-1 with TRBJ2-3; 8 positions match TRBD1. Germline CDR1 is DFQATT and CDR2 is SNEGSKA (reference sequence). CDR3 length: 17 residues. This CDR3 reads CCARASSGGSSTDTQYF. The DNA for the CDR3 is TGCTGTGCTAGAGCCAGTTCAGGGGGCTCTAGCACAGATACGCAGTATTTT.

This clonotype has a handful of counts. V is TRBV27 and J is TRBJ2-1, with D maybe TRBD1 (6 bases). V was cut by 6 bases and J by 6 bases, with 18 bases left in between. In germline, CDR1 is MNHEY, CDR2 SMNVEV (reference sequence). The CDR3 is made up of 15 amino acids. In nucleotides, the CDR3 is TGTGCCAGCAGAGGTGGGACACTCGTTACCAATGAGCAGTTCTTC. Protein product: CASRGGTLVTNEQFF.

For the CDR3, the DNA is TGTGCCAGCAGCAAGCCGGGACAGGCAAACTATGGCTACACCTTC. Protein sequence: CASSKPGQANYGYTF. This rearrangement joins TRBV7-9 to TRBJ1-2; 8 bases line up with TRBD1. The V and J ends lost 5 bases and 2 bases, in that order; junction bases with no gene match: 7. The CDR3 extends over 15 amino acids. Germline V CDR1 and CDR2: SEHNR, FQNEAQ (reference sequence).

J is TRBJ2-7 and V is TRBV9; D possibly corresponds to TRBD2 (5 bases). Trimming took off 3 bases at V and 2 bases at J, with 9 bases between the two ends. The CDR3 covers 13 residues. Germline assignment: CDR1 SGDLS and CDR2 YYNGEE. DNA of the CDR3: TGTGCCAGCAGCGCCTACGGGACCTACGAGCAGTACTTC. Protein: CASSAYGTYEQYF.